One T cell receptor (beta chain) is described in this entry. CDR1 and CDR2 (germline): SGHRS, YFSETQ. The CDR3 is 14 amino acids. V gave up 3 bases and J gave up 6 bases, with 13 bases separating them. TCRdb passed the 5' RACE reads through MiXCR, listing each CDR3 protein once. The data show 560,000 or so distinct CDR3 sequences, with roughly a sixth seen just once and around 7.8% held by the top ten. This entry belongs to a study of T-cell memory formation after mild COVID-19. Specimen: PBMCs or a T cell subset sorted from them (not recorded which). This sequence was found in an adult woman who had mild COVID-19 (a few samples of this study predate the infection). Cell type and time point are not known. V usage is TRBV5-1 and J usage is TRBJ2-4, with a weak D call TRBD1 (6 bases). As DNA, the CDR3 is TGCGCCAGCAGCTATGAGGGGGACGGAAACATTCAGTACTTC. Protein sequence: CASSYEGDGNIQYF. The full variable domain, with the rest looked up from reference TRBV5-1 and TRBJ2-4, is KAGVTQTPRYLIKTRGQQVTLSCSPISGHRSVSWYQQTPGQGLQFLFEYFSETQRNKGNFPGRFSGRQFSNSRSEMNVSTLELGDSALYLCASSYEGDGNIQYFGAGTRLSVL.